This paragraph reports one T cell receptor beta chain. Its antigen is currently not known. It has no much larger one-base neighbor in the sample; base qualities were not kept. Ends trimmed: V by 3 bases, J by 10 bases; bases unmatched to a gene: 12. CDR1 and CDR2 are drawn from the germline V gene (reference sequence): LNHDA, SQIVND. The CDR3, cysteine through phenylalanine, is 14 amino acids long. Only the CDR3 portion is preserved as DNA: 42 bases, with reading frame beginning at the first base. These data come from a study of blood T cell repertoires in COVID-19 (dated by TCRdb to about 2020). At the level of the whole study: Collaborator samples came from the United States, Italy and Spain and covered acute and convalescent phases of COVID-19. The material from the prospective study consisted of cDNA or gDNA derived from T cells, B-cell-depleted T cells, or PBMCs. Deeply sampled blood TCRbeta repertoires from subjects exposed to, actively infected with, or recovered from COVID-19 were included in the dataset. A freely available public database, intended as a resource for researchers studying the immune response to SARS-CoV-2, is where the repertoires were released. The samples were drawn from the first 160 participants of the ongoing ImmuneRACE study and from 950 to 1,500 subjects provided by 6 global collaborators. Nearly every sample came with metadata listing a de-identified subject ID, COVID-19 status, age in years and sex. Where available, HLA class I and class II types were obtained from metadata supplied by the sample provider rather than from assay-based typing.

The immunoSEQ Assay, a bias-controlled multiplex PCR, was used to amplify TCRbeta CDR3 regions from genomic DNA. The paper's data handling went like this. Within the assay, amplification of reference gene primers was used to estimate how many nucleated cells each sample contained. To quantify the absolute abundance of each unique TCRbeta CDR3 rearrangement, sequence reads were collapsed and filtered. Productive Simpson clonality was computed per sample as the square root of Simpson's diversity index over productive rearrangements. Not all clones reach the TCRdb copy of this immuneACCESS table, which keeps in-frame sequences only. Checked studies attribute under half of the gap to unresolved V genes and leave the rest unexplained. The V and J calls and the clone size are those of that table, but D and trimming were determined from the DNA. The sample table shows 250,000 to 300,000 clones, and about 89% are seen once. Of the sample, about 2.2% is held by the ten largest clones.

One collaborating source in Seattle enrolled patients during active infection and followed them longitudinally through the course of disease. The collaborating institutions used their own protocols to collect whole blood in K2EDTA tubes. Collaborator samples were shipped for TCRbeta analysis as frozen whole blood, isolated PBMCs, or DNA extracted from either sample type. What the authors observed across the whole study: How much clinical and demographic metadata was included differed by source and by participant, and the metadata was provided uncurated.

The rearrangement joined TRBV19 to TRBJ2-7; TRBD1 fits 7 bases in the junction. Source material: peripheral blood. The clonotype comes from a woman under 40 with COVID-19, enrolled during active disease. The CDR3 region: CASSMGDRGDPQYF. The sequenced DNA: TGTGCCAGTAGTATGGGGGACAGAGGCGATCCCCAGTACTTC.